This TCR beta chain was retrieved from a study of Graves' ophthalmopathy and Graves' hyperthyroidism. Study context: The term stable hyperthyroidism indicated an absence of ophthalmopathy within 18 months of follow-up.

V lost 2 bases to trimming and J lost 7 bases; unmatched junction nucleotides: 3. Germline lookup yields CDR1 SGHTA and CDR2 FQGNSA. The CDR3 runs 14 residues. Amplified TCR beta CDR3 regions were obtained using RNA transcripts as template. The first round was an RT-PCR with HTBI primers, and the second round was a multiplex PCR. MiXCR was run by TCRdb on the multiplex PCR reads, yielding one entry per CDR3 protein. The data show 1 million to 1.3 million distinct CDR3 sequences, about two fifths seen once. Notes on this clonotype: What it binds is not known.

Regarding the study as a whole: Ophthalmopathy was separated from stable hyperthyroidism by a 13-signature model with 85% to 90% sensitivity and over 75% specificity. Blood contained most expanded thyroid clonotypes exceeding 0.001 frequency.

Hyperthyroidism patients were newly diagnosed, ill under 2 months, and aged 18 to 65 years. The receptor was isolated from an adult man with Graves' hyperthyroidism. The sample taken for sequencing was peripheral blood or thyroid tissue (not recorded which). This chain links TRBV7-2 with TRBJ1-2, with 11 bases lining up with TRBD1. CDR3 DNA: TGTGCCAGCAGCTTATGGACAGGGGGCGCTGGCTACACCTTC. Translation gives CASSLWTGGAGYTF.